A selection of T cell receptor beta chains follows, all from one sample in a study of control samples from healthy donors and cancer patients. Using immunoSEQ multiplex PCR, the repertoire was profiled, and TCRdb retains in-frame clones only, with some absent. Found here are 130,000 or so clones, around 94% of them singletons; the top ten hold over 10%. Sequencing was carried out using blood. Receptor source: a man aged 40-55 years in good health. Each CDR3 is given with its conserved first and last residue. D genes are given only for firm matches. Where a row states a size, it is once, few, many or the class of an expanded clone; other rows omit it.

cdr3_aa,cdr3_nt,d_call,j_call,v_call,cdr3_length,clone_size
CASSRDFYSYEQYF,TGTGCCAGCAGTAGGGACTTTTACTCCTACGAGCAGTACTTC,-,TRBJ2-7,TRBV6-5,14,-
CATRQGAEYGYTF,TGTGCCACGAGGCAGGGGGCTGAATATGGCTACACCTTC,TRBD1,TRBJ1-2,TRBV6-6,13,-
CASSYLFVGDTQYF,TGTGCCAGCAGTTACTTGTTCGTGGGAGATACGCAGTATTTT,-,TRBJ2-3,TRBV6-6,14,-
CASSYRSPGYGYTF,TGTGCCAGCAGTTACCGGAGCCCGGGTTATGGCTACACCTTC,-,TRBJ1-2,TRBV6-5,14,-
CASSRMGASNTGELFF,TGCGCCAGCAGCCGAATGGGGGCCTCGAACACCGGGGAGCTGTTTTTT,-,TRBJ2-2,TRBV5-1,16,once
CAIRSQGAEAFF,TGTGCCATCAGGAGTCAGGGCGCTGAAGCTTTCTTT,-,TRBJ1-1,TRBV10-3,12,-
CASRRTGENVGYTF,TGTGCCAGCAGAAGGACAGGCGAAAATGTTGGCTACACCTTC,TRBD1,TRBJ1-2,TRBV2,14,-
CAWTGDGYTF,TGTGCCTGGACAGGGGATGGCTACACCTTC,-,TRBJ1-2,TRBV30,10,-
CASSPDRLTVYGYTF,TGTGCCAGCTCACCCGATAGGCTAACGGTCTATGGCTACACCTTC,-,TRBJ1-2,TRBV18,15,-
CASSLASPGPDTQYF,TGTGCCAGCAGCTTAGCGAGCCCCGGCCCAGATACGCAGTATTTT,-,TRBJ2-3,TRBV7-9,15,-
CASSFASPGYTF,TGTGCCAGCAGCTTCGCTAGCCCTGGCTACACCTTC,-,TRBJ1-2,TRBV7-9,12,-
CASSGTGDYGYTF,TGCGCCAGCAGCGGGACAGGAGATTATGGCTACACCTTC,TRBD1,TRBJ1-2,TRBV5-1,13,-
CATSDFQGGYTF,TGTGCCACCAGTGATTTCCAGGGTGGCTACACCTTC,-,TRBJ1-2,TRBV24-1,12,-
CASSFGHGSREQYF,TGTGCCAGCAGCTTCGGCCACGGATCTCGGGAGCAGTACTTC,-,TRBJ2-7,TRBV5-4,14,-
CATSTGGSYNEQFF,TGTGCCACCTCTACAGGGGGCTCCTACAATGAGCAGTTCTTC,TRBD1,TRBJ2-1,TRBV24-1,14,-
CASALAGGHTGELFF,TGTGCCAGCGCGCTAGCGGGGGGGCACACCGGGGAGCTGTTTTTT,TRBD2,TRBJ2-2,TRBV11-2,15,-
CASTMWTGAFTNEKLFF,TGTGCCAGTACCATGTGGACAGGGGCTTTTACTAATGAAAAACTGTTTTTT,TRBD1,TRBJ1-4,TRBV19,17,-
CASSFDSNQPQHF,TGTGCCAGCAGCTTTGATAGCAATCAGCCCCAGCATTTT,-,TRBJ1-5,TRBV5-4,13,-
CASSASGGVQETQYF,TGTGCCAGCAGCGCTAGCGGGGGGGTTCAAGAGACCCAGTACTTC,TRBD2,TRBJ2-5,TRBV9,15,-
CAWDGGPGELFF,TGTGCCTGGGATGGGGGGCCCGGGGAGCTGTTTTTT,-,TRBJ2-2,TRBV30,12,-
CASSYSSDGETQYF,TGTGCCAGCAGTTACTCGTCGGACGGTGAGACCCAGTACTTC,-,TRBJ2-5,TRBV6-5,14,-
CASSQNGPLDEKLFF,TGTGCCAGCAGCCAGAACGGGCCCCTGGATGAAAAACTGTTTTTT,-,TRBJ1-4,TRBV3-1/TRBV3-2,15,-
CATRQVGGNTIYF,TGTGCCACCCGACAGGTTGGTGGAAACACCATATATTTT,-,TRBJ1-3,TRBV12-3/TRBV12-4,13,-
CASSPKAGKEGGYTF,TGTGCCAGCAGCCCTAAGGCCGGGAAGGAGGGCGGCTACACCTTC,-,TRBJ1-2,TRBV5-5,15,once
CASSQEAAILNSPLHF,TGCGCCAGCAGCCAAGAGGCAGCGATACTTAATTCACCCCTCCACTTT,-,TRBJ1-6,TRBV4-3,16,-
CASSLEGLDEQYF,TGCGCCAGCAGCTTGGAGGGTTTAGACGAGCAGTACTTC,-,TRBJ2-7,TRBV5-1,13,-
CSVGRRSGYGYTF,TGCAGCGTTGGCAGACGGAGTGGGTATGGCTACACCTTC,-,TRBJ1-2,TRBV29-1,13,-
CATSDLGAGGLYNEQFF,TGTGCCACCAGTGATTTGGGAGCGGGGGGGCTTTACAATGAGCAGTTCTTC,TRBD2,TRBJ2-1,TRBV24-1,17,-
CASSQAGQGGDYEQYF,TGCGCCAGCAGCCAAGCCGGACAGGGGGGGGACTACGAGCAGTACTTC,TRBD1,TRBJ2-7,TRBV4-1,16,-
CASSLSLAYGYTF,TGTGCCAGCAGTTTAAGCCTGGCCTATGGCTACACCTTC,-,TRBJ1-2,TRBV27,13,-
CASSVAQDRHHEQYF,TGTGCCAGCAGCGTAGCCCAAGACAGGCATCACGAGCAGTACTTC,-,TRBJ2-7,TRBV9,15,once
CASSLPTGMNTEAFF,TGCGCCAGCAGCTTACCCACAGGAATGAACACTGAAGCTTTCTTT,-,TRBJ1-1,TRBV5-1,15,once
CATSRDLDSTDTQYF,TGTGCCACCAGCAGAGATCTCGATAGCACAGATACGCAGTATTTT,-,TRBJ2-3,TRBV15,15,once
CATSTSLQDSGALDYNEQFF,TGTGCCACCAGCACCAGCCTGCAGGATAGCGGGGCACTGGACTACAATGAGCAGTTCTTC,TRBD2,TRBJ2-1,TRBV15,20,-
CASSPSPRISSGNTIYF,TGTGCCAGCAGCCCAAGCCCACGGATTAGCTCTGGAAACACCATATATTTT,-,TRBJ1-3,TRBV4-2,17,once
CASSHWTGPTGKLFF,TGTGCCAGCTCCCATTGGACAGGGCCGACGGGAAAACTGTTTTTT,TRBD1,TRBJ1-4,TRBV18,15,-
CASGTSGRTDTQYF,TGTGCCAGCGGTACTAGCGGGAGGACAGATACGCAGTATTTT,TRBD2,TRBJ2-3,TRBV5-4,14,-
CASSYRVYQPQHF,TGTGCCAGCAGTTACAGGGTATATCAGCCCCAGCATTTT,-,TRBJ1-5,TRBV28,13,-
CASSLGLAGEGETQYF,TGTGCCAGCAGCCTCGGACTAGCGGGAGAGGGGGAGACCCAGTACTTC,TRBD2,TRBJ2-5,TRBV14,16,-